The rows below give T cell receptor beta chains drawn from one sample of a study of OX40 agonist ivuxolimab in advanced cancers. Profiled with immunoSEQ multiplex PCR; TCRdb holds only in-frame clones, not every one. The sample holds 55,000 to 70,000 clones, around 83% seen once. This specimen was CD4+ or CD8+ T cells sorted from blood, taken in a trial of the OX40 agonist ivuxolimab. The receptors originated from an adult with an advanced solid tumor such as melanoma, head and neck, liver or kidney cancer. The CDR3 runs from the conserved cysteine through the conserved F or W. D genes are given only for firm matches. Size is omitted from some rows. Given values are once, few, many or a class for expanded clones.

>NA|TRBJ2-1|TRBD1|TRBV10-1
TGCGCCAGCAGTGAGTCGGGGATCCGGGACAGCTCCTACAATGAGCAGTTCTTC
CASSESGIRDSSYNEQFF
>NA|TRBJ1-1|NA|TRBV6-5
TGTGCCAGCAGTTACTCGATGGGGGAAGTGAACACTGAAGCTTTCTTT
CASSYSMGEVNTEAFF
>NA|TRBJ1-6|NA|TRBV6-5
TGTGCCAGCAGCCTAACAGCGAACTCACCCCTCCACTTT
CASSLTANSPLHF
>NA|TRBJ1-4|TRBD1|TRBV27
TGTGCCAGCAGTTTACGGGGGACAGGGGGTGAAAAACTGTTTTTT
CASSLRGTGGEKLFF
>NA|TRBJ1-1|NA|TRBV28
TGTGCCAGTAGTTTACCCCCAGGGTTGAACACTGAAGCTTTCTTT
CASSLPPGLNTEAFF
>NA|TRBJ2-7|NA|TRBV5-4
TGTGCCAGCAGTACCGGGTCAAGGCCGGTTGAGCAGTACTTC
CASSTGSRPVEQYF
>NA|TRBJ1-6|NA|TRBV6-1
TGTGCCAGCAGTGAACGGCGTTCACCCCTCCACTTT
CASSERRSPLHF
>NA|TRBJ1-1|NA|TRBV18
TGTGCCAGCTCACCGAAGGGACTCGGGAACACTGAAGCTTTCTTT
CASSPKGLGNTEAFF
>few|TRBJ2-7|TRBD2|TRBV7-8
TGTGCCAGCAGGACACTAGCGGGAGGGATTCGGGAGCAGTACTTC
CASRTLAGGIREQYF
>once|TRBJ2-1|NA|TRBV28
TGTGCCAGCAGGGGAGGAGAGAGCTCCTACAATGAGCAGTTCTTC
CASRGGESSYNEQFF
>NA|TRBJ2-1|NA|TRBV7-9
TGTGCCAGCAGCTCTCTGCGTTTGAGGCAGGAGCAGTTCTTC
CASSSLRLRQEQFF
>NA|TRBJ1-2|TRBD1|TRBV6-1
TGTGCCAGCAGTGGTGACAGGGGTCGCGATGGCTACACCTTC
CASSGDRGRDGYTF
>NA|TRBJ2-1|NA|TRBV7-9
TGTGCCAGCAGCCCCAGGGGAAGCTCCTACAATGAGCAGTTCTTC
CASSPRGSSYNEQFF
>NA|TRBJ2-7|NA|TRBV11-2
TGTGCCAGCAGCTTAGGTGTAGGGTACGAGCAGTACTTC
CASSLGVGYEQYF
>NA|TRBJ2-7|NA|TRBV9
TGTGCCAGCAGCCATACGGGACTCCAAGCCGAGCAGTACTTC
CASSHTGLQAEQYF
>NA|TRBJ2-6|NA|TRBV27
TGTGCCAGCAGTTTACTGAGCTCTGGGGCCAACGTCCTGACTTTC
CASSLLSSGANVLTF
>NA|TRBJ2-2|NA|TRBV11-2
TGTGCCAGCAGCCGCCCGGGTGGCGGATGGGATACCGGGGAGCTGTTTTTT
CASSRPGGGWDTGELFF
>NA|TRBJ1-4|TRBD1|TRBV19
TGTGCCAGTAGTGCGACAGGGGCAACTAATGAAAAACTGTTTTTT
CASSATGATNEKLFF
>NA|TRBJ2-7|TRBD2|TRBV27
TGTGCCAGCAGTCCCCGCGCGGGGGGCTCCTACGAGCAGTACTTC
CASSPRAGGSYEQYF
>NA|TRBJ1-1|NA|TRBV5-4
TGTGCCAGCAGCTTCTCAAGCGGGAACACTGAAGCTTTCTTT
CASSFSSGNTEAFF
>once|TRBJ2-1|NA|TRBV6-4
TGTGCCAGCAGTGATTACCGCGACAATGAGCAGTTCTTC
CASSDYRDNEQFF
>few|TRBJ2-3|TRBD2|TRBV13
TGTGCCAGCAGCTTAGGCACGACTAGCGGGGGGGCCGAGACGCAGTATTTT
CASSLGTTSGGAETQYF
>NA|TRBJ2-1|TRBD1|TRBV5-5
TGTGCCAGCAGCCAAACAGGGGGAACCTACAATGAGCAGTTCTTC
CASSQTGGTYNEQFF
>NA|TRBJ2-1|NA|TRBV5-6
TGTGCCAGCAGCTTCACTAACTACAATGAGCAGTTCTTC
CASSFTNYNEQFF
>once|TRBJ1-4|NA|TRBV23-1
TGCGCCAGCAGTCAATCCCCGACAACAACTAATGAAAAACTGTTTTTT
CASSQSPTTTNEKLFF
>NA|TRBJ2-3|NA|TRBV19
TGTGCCAGTAGTATAAGCGGAGTTGACACAGATACGCAGTATTTT
CASSISGVDTDTQYF
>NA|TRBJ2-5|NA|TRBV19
TGTGCCAGTAGCGACAGGAATTCCCAAGAGACCCAGTACTTC
CASSDRNSQETQYF
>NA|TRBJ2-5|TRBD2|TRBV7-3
TGTGCCAGCAGCTTAGGAGGGAGGGGAGAGACCCAGTACTTC
CASSLGGRGETQYF
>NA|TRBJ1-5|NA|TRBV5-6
TGTGCCAGCAGCTTGGGTAACGGGCAGGATCAGCCCCAGCATTTT
CASSLGNGQDQPQHF
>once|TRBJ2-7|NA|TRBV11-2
TGTGCCAGTAGCCACTCCTACGAGCAGTACTTC
CASSHSYEQYF
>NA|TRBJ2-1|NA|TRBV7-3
TGTGCCAGCAGCCCACCTCCGGGACTCCACAATGAGCAGTTCTTC
CASSPPPGLHNEQFF
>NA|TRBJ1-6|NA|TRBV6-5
TGTGCCAGCAGTTATGAGGGGACAAGTAATTCACCCCTCCACTTT
CASSYEGTSNSPLHF
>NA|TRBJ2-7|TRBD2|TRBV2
TGTGCCAGCAGATTAGGGCTAGCGGGCCAAAGCTCCTACGAGCAGTACTTC
CASRLGLAGQSSYEQYF
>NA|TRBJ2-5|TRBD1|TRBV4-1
TGCGCCAGCAGCCAACCTATGACAGGGAAACAAGAGACCCAGTACTTC
CASSQPMTGKQETQYF
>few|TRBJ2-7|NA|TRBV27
TGTGCCAGCAGTTTCTCCAGGTCGTACGAGCAGTACTTC
CASSFSRSYEQYF
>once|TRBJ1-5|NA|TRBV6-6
TGTGCCAGCAGTTACTCGGGGGGAGGGGGTCAGCCCCAGCATTTT
CASSYSGGGGQPQHF
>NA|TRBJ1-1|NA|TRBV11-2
TGTGCCAGCAGCTTAGTACTGGGGCGCATGGGAATGAACACTGAAGCTTTCTTT
CASSLVLGRMGMNTEAFF
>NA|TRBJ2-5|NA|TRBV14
TGTGCCAGCAGCCAAGAACGGCACTTAGGGACCCAAGAGACCCAGTACTTC
CASSQERHLGTQETQYF
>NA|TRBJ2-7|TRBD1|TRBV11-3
TGTGCCAGCAGCCCAGGACAGGGGCATAGGGTATACGAGCAGTACTTC
CASSPGQGHRVYEQYF
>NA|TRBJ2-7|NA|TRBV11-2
TGTGCCAGCATGCTAGCGCACTCCTACGAGCAGTACTTC
CASMLAHSYEQYF
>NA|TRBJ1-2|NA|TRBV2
TGTGCCAGCAGTGAAACCCGGCCTTCGGGATACTATGGCTACACCTTC
CASSETRPSGYYGYTF
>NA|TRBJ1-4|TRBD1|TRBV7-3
TGTGCCAGCAGGGGTCAGGGGGCTCGGGAAAAACTGTTTTTT
CASRGQGAREKLFF
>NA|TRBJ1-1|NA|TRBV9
TGTGCCAGCAGCGTAGGAGGGGGTGGGAACACTGAAGCTTTCTTT
CASSVGGGGNTEAFF
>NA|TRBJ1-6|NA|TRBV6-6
TGTGCCAGCAGCCTGCGGACGCCGCCCCTCCACTTT
CASSLRTPPLHF
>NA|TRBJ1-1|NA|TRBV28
TGTGCGAGCAACGGGGGGGCTCGGTTTGAAGCTTTCTTT
CASNGGARFEAFF
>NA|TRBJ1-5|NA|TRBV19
TGTGCCAGTAGTGCTAGCAATCAGCCCCAGCATTTT
CASSASNQPQHF
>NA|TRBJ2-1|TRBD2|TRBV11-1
TGTGCCAGCAGCTCCCCCATGGGCGGGGGGCACAATGAGCAGTTCTTC
CASSSPMGGGHNEQFF
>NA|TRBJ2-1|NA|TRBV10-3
TGTGCCATCAGCGGATCCGGCAATGAGCAGTTCTTC
CAISGSGNEQFF
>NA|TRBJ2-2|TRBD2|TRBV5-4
TGTGCCAGCAGCGGGGGACTAGCGGGATTCACCGGGGAGCTGTTTTTT
CASSGGLAGFTGELFF
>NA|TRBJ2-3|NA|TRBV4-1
TGCGCCAGCAGCCAAGATCTGGCCAGCCGGGATACGCAGTATTTT
CASSQDLASRDTQYF
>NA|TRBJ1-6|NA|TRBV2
TGTGCCAGCAGTGAATTCCAGGGATGGAATTCACCCCTCCACTTT
CASSEFQGWNSPLHF